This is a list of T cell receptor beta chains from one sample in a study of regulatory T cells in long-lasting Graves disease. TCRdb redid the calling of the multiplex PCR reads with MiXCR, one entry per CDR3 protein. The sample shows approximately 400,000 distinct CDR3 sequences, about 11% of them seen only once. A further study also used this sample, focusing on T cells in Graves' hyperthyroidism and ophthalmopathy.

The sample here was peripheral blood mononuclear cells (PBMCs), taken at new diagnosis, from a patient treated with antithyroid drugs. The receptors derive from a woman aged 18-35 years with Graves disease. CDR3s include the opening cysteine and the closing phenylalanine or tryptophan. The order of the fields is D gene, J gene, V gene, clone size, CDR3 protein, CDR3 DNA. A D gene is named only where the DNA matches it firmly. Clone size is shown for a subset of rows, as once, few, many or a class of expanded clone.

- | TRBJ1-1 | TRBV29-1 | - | CSVAQGLDTEAFF | TGCAGCGTTGCTCAGGGCCTGGACACTGAAGCTTTCTTT
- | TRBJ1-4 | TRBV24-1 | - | CATSDFNRVSWEKLFF | TGTGCCACCAGTGATTTTAACAGGGTCTCATGGGAAAAACTGTTTTTT
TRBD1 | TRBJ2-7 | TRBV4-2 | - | CASSQWGTVKNEQYF | TGTGCCAGCAGCCAATGGGGGACAGTTAAAAACGAGCAGTACTTC
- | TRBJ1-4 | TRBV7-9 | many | CATAPPIASEKLFF | TGTGCCACCGCCCCCCCTATAGCCTCCGAAAAACTGTTTTTT
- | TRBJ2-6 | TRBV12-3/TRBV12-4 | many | CAIRRAPGANVLTF | TGTGCCATCCGGAGGGCTCCTGGGGCCAACGTCCTGACTTTC
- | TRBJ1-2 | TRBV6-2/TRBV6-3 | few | CASSETDSTFGPYGYTF | TGTGCCAGCAGTGAAACGGACAGCACCTTTGGACCCTATGGCTACACCTTC
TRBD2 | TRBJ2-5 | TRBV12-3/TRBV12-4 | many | CASRFGGGQETQYF | TGTGCCAGCCGGTTCGGCGGGGGACAAGAGACCCAGTACTTC
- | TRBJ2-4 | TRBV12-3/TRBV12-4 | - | CASTINLAKNIQYF | TGTGCCAGCACAATTAACCTAGCCAAAAACATTCAGTACTTC
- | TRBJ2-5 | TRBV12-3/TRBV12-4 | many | CASKVGGKETQYF | TGTGCCAGCAAGGTCGGTGGAAAAGAGACCCAGTACTTC
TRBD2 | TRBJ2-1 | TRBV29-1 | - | CSAAGRDEQFF | TGCAGCGCCGCGGGGAGGGATGAGCAGTTCTTC
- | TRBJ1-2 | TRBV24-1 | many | CATSDLRRSYGYTF | TGTGCCACCAGTGATCTGAGGCGTTCTTATGGCTACACCTTC
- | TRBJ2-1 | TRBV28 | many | CASSWPTVRRYSYNEQFF | TGTGCCAGCAGTTGGCCAACGGTACGGCGGTACTCCTACAATGAGCAGTTCTTC
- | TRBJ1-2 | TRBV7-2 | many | CASSLAGAGFYGYTF | TGTGCCAGCAGCTTAGCGGGGGCAGGATTCTATGGCTACACCTTC
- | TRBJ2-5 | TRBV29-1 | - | CSVDGRGQPFGRPKVF | TGCAGCGTTGATGGGAGGGGACAGCCGTTTGGTCGCCCCAAGGTCTTC